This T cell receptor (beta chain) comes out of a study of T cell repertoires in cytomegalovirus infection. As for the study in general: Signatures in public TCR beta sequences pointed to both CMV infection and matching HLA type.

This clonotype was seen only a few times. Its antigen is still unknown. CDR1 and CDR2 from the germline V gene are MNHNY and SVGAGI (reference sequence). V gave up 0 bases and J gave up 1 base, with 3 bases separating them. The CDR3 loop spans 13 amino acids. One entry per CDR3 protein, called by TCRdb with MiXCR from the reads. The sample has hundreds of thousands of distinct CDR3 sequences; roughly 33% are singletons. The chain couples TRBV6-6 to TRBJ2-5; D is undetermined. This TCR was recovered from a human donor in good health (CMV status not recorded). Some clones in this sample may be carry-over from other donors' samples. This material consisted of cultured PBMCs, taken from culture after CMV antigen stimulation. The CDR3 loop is CASSYSIQETQYF. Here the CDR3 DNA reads TGTGCCAGCAGTTACTCGATCCAAGAGACCCAGTACTTC.